Presented here are 11 T cell receptor beta chains from one specimen sequenced in a study of cytomegalovirus exposure and HLA in healthy donors. With 60 Vbeta and 13 Jbeta primers, the PCR was carried out. Assay used: immunoSEQ multiplex PCR; TCRdb lists only in-frame clones, some missing. The table has 150,000 or so clones, 65% to 85% seen once. Sequencing used PBMCs. These receptors were obtained from a man aged 50 to 60 in good health and CMV-seropositive.

V gene TRBV10-1 combines with J gene TRBJ2-7; 10 bases map to TRBD1. In germline, CDR1 is WNHNN, CDR2 SYGVQD (reference sequence). V lost 3 bases to trimming and J lost 2 bases; unmatched junction nucleotides: 4. The length of the CDR3 is 15 residues. The CDR3 coding sequence is TGCGCCAGCAGTGAAGGGACAGGGGCGCCCTACGAGCAGTACTTC. It encodes CASSEGTGAPYEQYF.

CDR3 sequence (DNA): TGCGCCAGCAGCGAGGCGGCGCATACAGATACGCAGTATTTT. It is translated as CASSEAAHTDTQYF. The chain employs TRBV5-1 and TRBJ2-3; no firm D call. The CDR3 consists of 14 residues. Germline V gene data show CDR1 as SGHRS and CDR2 as YFSETQ. Trimming left V 4 bases short and J 3 bases short, with 12 bases between.

The rearrangement joins TRBV6-5 to TRBJ2-7, with 10 nucleotides matching TRBD2. After removal of 2 bases from V and 4 bases from J, the junction contained 5 bases not matched to a gene. Germline assignment: CDR1 MNHEY and CDR2 SVGAGI. This CDR3 has 15 residues. The CDR3 here is CASSYRAGGFYEQYF. Here the CDR3 DNA reads TGTGCCAGCAGTTACAGAGCGGGAGGGTTTTACGAGCAGTACTTC.

This clone has more than one count but fewer than ten. This chain joins TRBV20-1 and TRBJ1-1; the D is unclear. V was cut by 6 bases and J by 13 bases, with 18 bases left in between. This CDR3 has 11 amino acids. Germline V lookup: CDR1 DFQATT, CDR2 SNEGSKA (reference sequence). The CDR3 nucleotides are TGCAGTGCCGGGTGGGAGCCTAAGGGTTTCTTT. The encoded protein is CSAGWEPKGFF.

The chain recombines TRBV15 with TRBJ1-1; 8 bases match TRBD1. The CDR3 contains 15 residues. J gave up 1 base and V 2 bases, and 3 bases lay outside the gene matches. The V gene's germline CDR1 is LNHNV and CDR2 YYDKDF (reference sequence). The CDR3 DNA is TGTGCCACCAGCAGACAGGGGGCAAAGAACACTGAAGCTTTCTTT. Protein sequence: CATSRQGAKNTEAFF.

This clone was counted between two and nine times. Here the CDR3 reads CASSPTGSYEQYF. Written as DNA, the CDR3 is TGCGCCAGCAGCCCGACAGGGTCCTACGAGCAGTACTTC. The rearrangement links TRBV5-1 to TRBJ2-7; TRBD1 matches at 7 bases. The CDR3 is 13 residues long. After removal of 4 bases from V and 1 base from J, the junction contained 2 bases not matched to a gene. The germline gives CDR1 SGHRS, CDR2 YFSETQ.

This chain links TRBV2 with TRBJ2-1, with 7 bases that match TRBD2. Per the germline V gene, CDR1 is SNHLY and CDR2 is FYNNEI. The V gene end was trimmed by 4 bases and the J gene end by 0 bases; junction bases not matched to a gene: 9. CDR3 size: 17 residues. The CDR3 DNA is TGTGCCAGCAGTGGGTTGTCTAGCGGAAGCTCCTACAATGAGCAGTTCTTC. This translates into CASSGLSSGSSYNEQFF.

The rearrangement uses TRBV7-9 and TRBJ2-7; 7 positions match TRBD1. With 6 bases clipped from V and 2 bases from J, the junction kept 10 bases outside the gene matches. This CDR3 contains 15 residues. Germline-derived CDR1 and CDR2 are SEHNR and FQNEAQ (reference sequence). The chain's CDR3 is CASSWTGPGPYEQYF. DNA of the CDR3: TGTGCCAGCAGTTGGACAGGCCCCGGGCCCTACGAGCAGTACTTC.

The rearrangement joins TRBV28 to TRBJ1-6; 12 bases fit TRBD1. CDR1 MDHEN and CDR2 SYDVKM come from the germline V gene. CDR3 size: 16 residues. The junction had 4 bases not matched to a gene; V was cut back by 0 bases and J by 10 bases. CDR3 in amino acids: CASSLWGTGGRSPLHF. CDR3 sequence (DNA): TGTGCCAGCAGTTTATGGGGGACAGGGGGCAGGTCACCCCTCCACTTT.

The chain joins TRBV5-1 to TRBJ2-1, with a tentative D call TRBD2 (6 bases). V was shortened by 0 bases and J by 7 bases, with 11 bases between the two germline ends. Germline values: CDR1 SGHRS, CDR2 YFSETQ. The CDR3 extends over 14 amino acids. The CDR3 bases are TGCGCCAGCAGCTTGGGAGGGACTGCGAATGAGCAGTTCTTC. Translated, it gives CASSLGGTANEQFF. Using reference TRBV5-1 and TRBJ2-1 for the parts outside the CDR3, the full variable domain is KAGVTQTPRYLIKTRGQQVTLSCSPISGHRSVSWYQQTPGQGLQFLFEYFSETQRNKGNFPGRFSGRQFSNSRSEMNVSTLELGDSALYLCASSLGGTANEQFFGPGTRLTVL.

This clone was recorded a few times. V usage is TRBV30 and J usage is TRBJ1-6, with TRBD1 as a possible D gene (6 bases). The CDR3 is 16 residues long. Trimming took off 2 bases at V and 5 bases at J, with 16 bases between the two ends. Germline assignment: CDR1 GTSNPN and CDR2 SVGIG (reference sequence). The CDR3 DNA is TGTGCCTGGAGTATTCTATCAGGGGCCCATAATTCACCCCTCCACTTT. It specifies CAWSILSGAHNSPLHF.